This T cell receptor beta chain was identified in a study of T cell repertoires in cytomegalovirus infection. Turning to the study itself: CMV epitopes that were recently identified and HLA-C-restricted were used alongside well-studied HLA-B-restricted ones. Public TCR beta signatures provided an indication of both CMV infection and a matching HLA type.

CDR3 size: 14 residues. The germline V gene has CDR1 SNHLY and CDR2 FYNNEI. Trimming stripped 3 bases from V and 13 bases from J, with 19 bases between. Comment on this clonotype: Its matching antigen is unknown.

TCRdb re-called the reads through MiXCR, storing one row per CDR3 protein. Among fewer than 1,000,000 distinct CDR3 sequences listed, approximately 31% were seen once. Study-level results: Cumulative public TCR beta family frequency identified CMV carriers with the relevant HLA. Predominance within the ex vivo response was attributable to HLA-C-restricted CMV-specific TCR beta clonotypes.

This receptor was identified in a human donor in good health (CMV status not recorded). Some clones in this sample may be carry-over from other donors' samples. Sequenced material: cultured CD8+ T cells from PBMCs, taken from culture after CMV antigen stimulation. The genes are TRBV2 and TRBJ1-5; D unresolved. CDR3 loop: CASSDLTEGRAQHF. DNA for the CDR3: TGTGCCAGCAGTGATCTAACTGAGGGCCGCGCTCAGCATTTT.